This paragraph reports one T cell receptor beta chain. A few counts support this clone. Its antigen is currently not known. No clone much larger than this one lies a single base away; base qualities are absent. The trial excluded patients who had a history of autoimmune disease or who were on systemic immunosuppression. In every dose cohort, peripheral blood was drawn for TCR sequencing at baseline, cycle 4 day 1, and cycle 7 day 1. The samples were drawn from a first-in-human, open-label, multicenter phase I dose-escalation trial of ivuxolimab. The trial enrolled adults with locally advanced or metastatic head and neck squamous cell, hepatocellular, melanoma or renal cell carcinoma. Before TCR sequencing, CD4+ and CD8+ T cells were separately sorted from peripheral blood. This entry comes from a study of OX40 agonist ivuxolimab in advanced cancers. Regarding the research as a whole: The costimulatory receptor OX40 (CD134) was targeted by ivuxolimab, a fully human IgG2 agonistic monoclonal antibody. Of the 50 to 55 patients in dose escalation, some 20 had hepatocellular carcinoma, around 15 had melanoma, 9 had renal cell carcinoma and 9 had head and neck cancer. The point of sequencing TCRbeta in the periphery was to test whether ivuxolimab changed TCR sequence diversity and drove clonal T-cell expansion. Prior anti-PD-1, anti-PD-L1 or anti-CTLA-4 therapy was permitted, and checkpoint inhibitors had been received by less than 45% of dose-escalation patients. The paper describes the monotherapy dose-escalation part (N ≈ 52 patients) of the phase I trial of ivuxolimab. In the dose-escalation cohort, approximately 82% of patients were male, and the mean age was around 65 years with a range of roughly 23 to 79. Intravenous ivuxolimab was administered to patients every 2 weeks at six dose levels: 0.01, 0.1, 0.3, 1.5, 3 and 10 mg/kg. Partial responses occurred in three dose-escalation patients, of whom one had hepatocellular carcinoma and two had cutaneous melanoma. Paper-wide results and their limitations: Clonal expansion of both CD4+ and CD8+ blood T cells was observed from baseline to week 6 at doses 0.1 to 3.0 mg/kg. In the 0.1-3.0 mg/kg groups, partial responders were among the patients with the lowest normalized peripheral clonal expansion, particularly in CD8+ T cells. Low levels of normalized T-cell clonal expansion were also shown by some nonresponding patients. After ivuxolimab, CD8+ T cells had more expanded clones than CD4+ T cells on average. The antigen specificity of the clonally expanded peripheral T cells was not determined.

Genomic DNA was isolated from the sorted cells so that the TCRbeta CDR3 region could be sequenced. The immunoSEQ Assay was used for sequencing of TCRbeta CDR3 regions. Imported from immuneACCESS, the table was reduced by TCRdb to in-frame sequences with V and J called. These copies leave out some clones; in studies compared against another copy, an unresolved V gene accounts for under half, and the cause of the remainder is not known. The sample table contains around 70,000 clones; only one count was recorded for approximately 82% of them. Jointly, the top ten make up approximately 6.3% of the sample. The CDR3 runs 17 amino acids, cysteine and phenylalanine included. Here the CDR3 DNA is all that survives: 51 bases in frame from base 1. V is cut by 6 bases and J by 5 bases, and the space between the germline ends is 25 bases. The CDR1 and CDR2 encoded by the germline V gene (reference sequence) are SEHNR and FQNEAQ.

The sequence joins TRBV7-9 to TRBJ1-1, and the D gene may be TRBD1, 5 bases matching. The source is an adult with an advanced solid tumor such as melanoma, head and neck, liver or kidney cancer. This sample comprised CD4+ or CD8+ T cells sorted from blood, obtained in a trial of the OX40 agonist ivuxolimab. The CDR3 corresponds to CASSSYSGAGSRTEAFF. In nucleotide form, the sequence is TGTGCCAGCAGTTCTTACTCCGGGGCAGGGAGTAGGACTGAAGCTTTCTTT.